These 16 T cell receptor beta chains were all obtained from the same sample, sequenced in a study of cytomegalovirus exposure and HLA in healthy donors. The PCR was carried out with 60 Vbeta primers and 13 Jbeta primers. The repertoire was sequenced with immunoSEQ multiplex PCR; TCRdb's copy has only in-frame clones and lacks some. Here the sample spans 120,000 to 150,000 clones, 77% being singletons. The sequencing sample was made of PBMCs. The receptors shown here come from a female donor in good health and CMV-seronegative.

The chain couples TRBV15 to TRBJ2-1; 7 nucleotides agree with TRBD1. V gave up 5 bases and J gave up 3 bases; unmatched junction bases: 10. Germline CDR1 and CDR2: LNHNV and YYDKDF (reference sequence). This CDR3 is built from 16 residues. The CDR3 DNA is TGTGCCACCAGCGCAAAGGACAGGAGCTACTACAATGAGCAGTTCTTC. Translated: CATSAKDRSYYNEQFF.

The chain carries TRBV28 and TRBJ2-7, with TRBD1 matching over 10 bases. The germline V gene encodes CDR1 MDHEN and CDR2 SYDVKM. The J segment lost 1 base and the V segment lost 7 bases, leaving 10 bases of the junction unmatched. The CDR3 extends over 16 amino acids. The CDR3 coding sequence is TGTGCCAGCACCGGGACAGGGGCGGTCAGGTCCTACGAGCAGTACTTC. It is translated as CASTGTGAVRSYEQYF.

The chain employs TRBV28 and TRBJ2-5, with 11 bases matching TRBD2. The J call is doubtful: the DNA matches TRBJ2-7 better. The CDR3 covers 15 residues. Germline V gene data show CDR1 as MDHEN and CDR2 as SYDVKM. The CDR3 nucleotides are TGTGCCAGCAGTTTTGCCGGGACTAGCGGATACGAGCAGTACTTC. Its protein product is CASSFAGTSGYEQYF.

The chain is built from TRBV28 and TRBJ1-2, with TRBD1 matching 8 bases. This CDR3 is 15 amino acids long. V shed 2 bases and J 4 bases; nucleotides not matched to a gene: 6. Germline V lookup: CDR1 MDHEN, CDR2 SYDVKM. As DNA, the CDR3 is TGTGCCAGCAGTTTAGTGGGACAGGCGGGCTATGGCTACACCTTC. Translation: CASSLVGQAGYGYTF.

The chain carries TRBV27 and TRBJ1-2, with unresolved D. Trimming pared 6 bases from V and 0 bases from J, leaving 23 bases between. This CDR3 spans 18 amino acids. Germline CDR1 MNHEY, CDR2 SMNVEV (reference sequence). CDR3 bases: TGTGCCAGCAGCCCTACTTCTGGGAGCCGTTTAGCTAACTATGGCTACACCTTC. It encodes CASSPTSGSRLANYGYTF.

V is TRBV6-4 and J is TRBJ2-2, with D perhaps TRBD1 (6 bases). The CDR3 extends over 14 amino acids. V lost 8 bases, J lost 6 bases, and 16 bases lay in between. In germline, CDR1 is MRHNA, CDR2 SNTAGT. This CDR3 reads CASSGTGSAGELFF. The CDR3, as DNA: TGTGCCAGCTCCGGAACAGGGAGCGCCGGGGAGCTGTTTTTT.

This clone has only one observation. Here the CDR3 reads CASRGHPNQPQHF. The CDR3 bases are TGTGCCAGCAGAGGACACCCGAATCAGCCCCAGCATTTT. The gene calls are TRBV2 and TRBJ1-5, with D perhaps TRBD1 (5 bases). This CDR3 spans 13 amino acids. Looked up from germline, CDR1 is SNHLY and CDR2 is FYNNEI. The V end lost 6 bases, the J end lost 4 bases, and 10 bases lay between the germline ends.

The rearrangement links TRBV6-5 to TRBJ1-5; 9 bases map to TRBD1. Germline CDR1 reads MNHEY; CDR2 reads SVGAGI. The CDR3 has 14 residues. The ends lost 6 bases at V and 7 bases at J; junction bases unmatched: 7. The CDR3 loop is CASRKQGAGQPQHF. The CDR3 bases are TGTGCCAGCAGAAAACAGGGGGCCGGACAGCCCCAGCATTTT.

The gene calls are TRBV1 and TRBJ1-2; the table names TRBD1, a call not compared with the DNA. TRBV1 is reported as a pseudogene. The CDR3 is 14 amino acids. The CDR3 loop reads CTSSQWDRENGYTF. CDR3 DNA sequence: TGCACCAGCAGCCAATGGGACAGGGAGAACGGCTACACCTTC.

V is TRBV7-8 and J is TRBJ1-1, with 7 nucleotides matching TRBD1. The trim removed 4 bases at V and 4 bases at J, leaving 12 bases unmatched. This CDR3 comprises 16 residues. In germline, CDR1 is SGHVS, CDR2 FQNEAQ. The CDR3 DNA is TGTGCCAGCAGCTCATCGTCTTCAGGGGGAAGCACTGAAGCTTTCTTT. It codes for CASSSSSSGGSTEAFF.

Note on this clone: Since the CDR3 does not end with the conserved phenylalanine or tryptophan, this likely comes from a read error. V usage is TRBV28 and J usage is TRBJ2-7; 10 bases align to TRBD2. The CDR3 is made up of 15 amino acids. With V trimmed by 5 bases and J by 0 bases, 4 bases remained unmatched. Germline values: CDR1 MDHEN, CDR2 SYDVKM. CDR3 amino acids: CASSLRTSGSYEQYL. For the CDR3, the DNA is TGTGCCAGCAGTCTCCGGACTAGCGGCTCCTACGAGCAGTACCTC.

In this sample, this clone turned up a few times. The CDR3 DNA sequence: TGTGCCAGCAGGCCTAGCGGCTACCAAGAGACCCAGTACTTC. Amino acids: CASRPSGYQETQYF. This chain joins TRBV27 and TRBJ2-5; 7 bases agree with TRBD2. V gave up 6 bases and J gave up 0 bases; unmatched junction bases: 4. The CDR3 is 14 residues long. CDR1 is MNHEY, CDR2 SMNVEV, per germline (reference sequence).

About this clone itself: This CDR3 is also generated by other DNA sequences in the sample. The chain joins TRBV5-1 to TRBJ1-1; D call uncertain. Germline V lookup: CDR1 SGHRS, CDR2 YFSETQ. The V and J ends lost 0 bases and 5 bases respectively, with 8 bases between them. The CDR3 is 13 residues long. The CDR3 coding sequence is TGCGCCAGCAGCTTGGCGACCGGGACTGAAGCTTTCTTT. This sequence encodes CASSLATGTEAFF. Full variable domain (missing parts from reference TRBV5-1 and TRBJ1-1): KAGVTQTPRYLIKTRGQQVTLSCSPISGHRSVSWYQQTPGQGLQFLFEYFSETQRNKGNFPGRFSGRQFSNSRSEMNVSTLELGDSALYLCASSLATGTEAFFGQGTRLTVV.

CDR3 nucleotide sequence: TGTGCCAGCAGAACCCGGACAGGGCCCGAGACCCAGTACTTC. It encodes CASRTRTGPETQYF. This chain links TRBV6-5 with TRBJ2-5, with TRBD1 matching 8 bases. Germline trimming cut 6 bases from V and 5 bases from J; bases unmatched to any gene: 8. The CDR3 is 14 amino acids. CDR1 is MNHEY and CDR2 is SVGAGI in the germline V gene.

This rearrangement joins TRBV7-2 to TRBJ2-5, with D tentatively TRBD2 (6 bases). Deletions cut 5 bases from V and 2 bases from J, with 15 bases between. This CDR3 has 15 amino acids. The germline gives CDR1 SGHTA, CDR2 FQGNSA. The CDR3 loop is CASSGGGGPQETQYF. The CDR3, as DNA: TGTGCCAGCAGCGGGGGTGGAGGGCCTCAAGAGACCCAGTACTTC.

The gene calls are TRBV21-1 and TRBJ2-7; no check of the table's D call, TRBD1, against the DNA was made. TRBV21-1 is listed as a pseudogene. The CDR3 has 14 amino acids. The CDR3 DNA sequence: TGTGCCAGCAGAACTCCTGGGGACACCTACGAGCAGTACTTC. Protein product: CASRTPGDTYEQYF.